This TCR beta chain came from a study of shared T cell receptors in the human thymus (dated by TCRdb to 2020 to 2022). In terms of the full investigation: The study examined how self-reactive, shared T-cell receptor alpha chains are generated in the human thymus.

V loses 0 bases, J loses 6 bases, and the germline ends lie 22 bases apart. The CDR3 runs 18 amino acids, cysteine and phenylalanine included. Just CDR3 DNA is preserved here, 54 bases in frame from base 1. The germline V gene (reference sequence) sets CDR1 to LNHNV and CDR2 to YYDKDF. This clone was seen once. This receptor's antigen is unknown. Base qualities are not provided; no much larger clone lies one nucleotide away. Library preparation employed the immunoSEQ multiplex PCR assay. TCRdb provides this immuneACCESS table in a form limited to in-frame rearrangements. Some clones are lacking; in checked studies, under half of them reflect an unresolved V gene, and why the rest are absent is not known. The sample table contains approximately 580,000 clones; only one count was recorded for 78% of them. The ten largest clones capture about 0.014% of the sample. These same data were also listed under a study on human thymus T cells. The second publication reports: Donors were immunologically healthy infants undergoing open corrective cardiac surgery for congenital heart defects in Finland. The thymus tissue came from surgical resects taken out during corrective cardiac surgery. Both the thymic and the peripheral blood repertoires appeared to show biased V and J gene segment usage. The related research reported highly overlapping thymic TCR repertoires among unrelated individuals. The study used fewer than ten infant thymus samples plus four related peripheral blood samples to characterize TCR alpha and beta repertoires. The cohort included several male and a couple of female infants, with donor ages spanning 7 to 244 days. Thymocytes were mechanically released from the tissue and were stored as pellets of about 9.5-31 million cells at -70 degrees C. Genomic DNA was extracted from frozen cell pellets with a QIAsymphony instrument. TCRB and TCRAD loci were amplified from a standardized quantity of quality-controlled genomic DNA using the immunoSEQ multiplex PCR assay. The amplicons spanned the V(D)J region and were long enough to cover the CDR3 and allow V and J genes to be identified. Through the commercial immunoSEQ service, the amplicons were sequenced on an Illumina platform. Primer bias and sequencing errors were corrected using previously described methods, and TCRAD and TCRB definitions followed the IMGT database. Analysis of the repertoires was done with immunoSEQ Analyzer 3.0 and VDJTools and included basic statistics, V/J segment usage, diversity estimates, rarefaction and pairwise overlap. To estimate diversity, the Chao1, ChaoE, Efron-Thisted, Shannon and inverse Simpson indices were applied, and diversity was also estimated on datasets down-sampled to the smallest sample. Repertoire overlap was determined by strict matching of CDR3 nucleotide sequence, V gene and J gene, and Jaccard-based multidimensional scaling clustering was applied. On average, thymus samples gave around 810,000 unique TCRB clonotypes, whereas blood samples gave 80,000 to 85,000.

The V and J genes are TRBV15 and TRBJ2-3; TRBD2 is a weak D gene call, 7 bases matching. Sequenced: thymocytes. The receptor was derived from a boy under two years old with a congenital heart defect. Donor details come from another sample of the same person, matched by shared clones. The encoded CDR3 is CATSREFMGRGQMDTQYF. The base sequence is TGTGCCACCAGCAGAGAATTCATGGGGCGGGGGCAGATGGATACGCAGTATTTT.